One sample yielded the 32 T cell receptor beta chains listed below, sequenced in a study of response to subunit inactivated influenza vaccine. TCRdb re-analysed the RT-PCR reads in MiXCR, keeping a single row per CDR3 protein. Of around 570,000 distinct CDR3 sequences in the sample, 11% were seen once. This sample was also put to use in a study of T cells expressing NK-cell markers. This second report adds: With UMIs, 5'RACE template switching was used to make TCR beta cDNA.

The specimen comprised PBMCs from blood, sampled on the day of vaccination. These receptors were taken from a man over 45 who received an inactivated influenza vaccine.

This clonotype has just a few counts. This chain connects TRBV20-1 to TRBJ2-3; tentative D call: TRBD2 (6 bases). Trimming removed 0 bases from V and 0 bases from J, with 10 bases in between. The CDR3 is 15 amino acids. Germline CDR1 is DFQATT and CDR2 is SNEGSKA (reference sequence). The CDR3 region has the DNA TGCAGTGCTAGAGACACTAGCTCTAGCACAGATACGCAGTATTTT. This encodes CSARDTSSSTDTQYF.

This clonotype was seen many times. This sequence joins TRBV5-1 and TRBJ2-4; 7 nucleotides agree with TRBD1. The CDR3 is made up of 16 amino acids. Germline CDR1 SGHRS, CDR2 YFSETQ. The trim removed 4 bases at V and 6 bases at J, leaving 13 bases unmatched. CDR3 region: CASSQREQGFGNIQYF. CDR3 nucleotide sequence: TGCGCCAGCAGCCAAAGAGAACAGGGGTTTGGAAACATTCAGTACTTC.

This clonotype appeared a few times. The CDR3 region has the DNA TGTGCCAGCAGCCGGTGGGCCTACGAGCAGTACTTC. Residues: CASSRWAYEQYF. The chain has TRBV28 and TRBJ2-7, with no clear D. The ends were cut back, 6 bases at V and 2 bases at J, with 8 bases in the middle. Germline V gene sequence: CDR1 MDHEN, CDR2 SYDVKM. The CDR3 extends over 12 amino acids. Full variable domain (rest looked up from reference TRBV28 and TRBJ2-7): DVKVTQSSRYLVKRTGEKVFLECVQDMDHENMFWYRQDPGLGLRLIYFSYDVKMKEKGDIPEGYSVSREKKERFSLILESASTNQTSMYLCASSRWAYEQYFGPGTRLTVT.

This clonotype showed up just a few times. The rearrangement uses TRBV7-9 and TRBJ2-1; a possible D gene is TRBD2 (6 bases). There are 15 residues in the CDR3. CDR1 is SEHNR, CDR2 FQNEAQ, per germline (reference sequence). V was trimmed by 5 bases and J by 5 bases, leaving 16 bases between them. The CDR3 DNA is TGTGCCAGCAGCCCCAGGAGGGATCCCCACAATGAGCAGTTCTTC. Translating it yields CASSPRRDPHNEQFF.

The chain employs TRBV5-1 and TRBJ2-1; D gene unclear. Trimming left V 0 bases short and J 4 bases short, with 17 bases between. The CDR3 consists of 17 residues. Germline lookup yields CDR1 SGHRS and CDR2 YFSETQ. CDR3 bases: TGCGCCAGCAGCTTGGTGGCAGGCCCGCAGCCATACAATGAGCAGTTCTTC. It codes for CASSLVAGPQPYNEQFF.

This clonotype came up a few times. The chain carries TRBV12-3 or TRBV12-4 and TRBJ2-7, with D possibly TRBD1 on 5 matching bases. The CDR3 sequence is 13 residues long. The germline V and J ends were trimmed by 8 bases and 1 base, with 12 bases remaining between them. The CDR3 protein is CASAQDGSYEQYF. DNA for the CDR3: TGTGCCAGCGCACAGGACGGATCCTACGAGCAGTACTTC.

This clonotype was detected a few times. This chain uses TRBV9 with TRBJ2-5; no firm D call. Trimming removed 1 base at V and 5 bases at J, with 15 bases between. This CDR3 region has 15 residues. The germline V gene has CDR1 SGDLS and CDR2 YYNGEE. CDR3 region: CASSVSGKPVETQYF. The CDR3 bases are TGTGCCAGCAGCGTATCCGGCAAACCGGTGGAGACCCAGTACTTC.

This chain joins TRBV6-2 or TRBV6-3 and TRBJ2-1; 9 bases line up with TRBD1. Looked up from germline, CDR1 is MNHEY and CDR2 is SVGEGT. The CDR3 contains 17 residues. The V and J ends lost 2 bases and 4 bases, in that order; junction bases with no gene match: 9. CDR3 residues: CASSYPTGTGMYNEQFF. The CDR3 coding sequence is TGTGCCAGCAGTTACCCAACCGGGACAGGGATGTACAATGAGCAGTTCTTC.

The chain recombines TRBV12-3 or TRBV12-4 with TRBJ1-1; unclear D gene. The CDR3 has 13 residues. The V and J ends lost 1 base and 6 bases respectively, with 9 bases between them. The CDR3 DNA is TGTGCCAGCAGTTTAGGGCAGGAACCTGAAGCTTTCTTT. Translating it yields CASSLGQEPEAFF.

In its sample, this clonotype was seen a few times. The chain combines TRBV3-1 with TRBJ1-5; 7 bases map to TRBD1. Germline CDR1 is LGHDT and CDR2 is YNNKEL (reference sequence). The CDR3 contains 15 residues. With V trimmed by 1 base and J by 4 bases, 4 bases remained unmatched. The CDR3 reads CASSQGDRWNQPQHF. The CDR3 coding sequence is TGTGCCAGCAGCCAAGGGGACAGATGGAATCAGCCCCAGCATTTT.

Notes on this clonotype: The junction shows a germline mismatch at one end, possibly a read error. The chain uses TRBV12-3 or TRBV12-4 and TRBJ2-5; TRBD2 is a possible D gene (6 bases). The CDR3 runs to 16 residues. Written as DNA, the CDR3 is TGTGCCAGCAGTTTAGCGCACGGACTATACCACGAGACCCAGTACTTC. Translating gives CASSLAHGLYHETQYF.

The chain has TRBV28 and TRBJ1-2; 11 nucleotides match TRBD1. The trim removed 5 bases at V and 3 bases at J, leaving 5 bases unmatched. The germline V gene has CDR1 MDHEN and CDR2 SYDVKM. This CDR3 region has 15 residues. The CDR3 region has the DNA TGTGCCAGCAGTGGAAGGACAGGGGGCGACTATGGCTACACCTTC. Its translation is CASSGRTGGDYGYTF.

This clonotype was counted only a few times. The V call is TRBV6-4, the J call TRBJ2-3; D may be TRBD2 (5 bases). Germline V gives CDR1 MRHNA, CDR2 SNTAGT. CDR3 size: 15 residues. V gave up 0 bases and J gave up 0 bases, with 7 bases separating them. In DNA form, the CDR3 reads TGTGCCAGCAGTGACTCTGCGGGCAGCACAGATACGCAGTATTTT. Translated, it gives CASSDSAGSTDTQYF.

V gene TRBV27 combines with J gene TRBJ1-1; a possible D gene is TRBD1 (5 bases). Trimming left V 2 bases short and J 1 base short, with 8 bases between. The CDR3 sequence is 14 residues long. Germline loops: CDR1 MNHEY, CDR2 SMNVEV (reference sequence). The CDR3 bases are TGTGCCAGCAGTTTAAACACAGGGAACACTGAAGCTTTCTTT. Its translation is CASSLNTGNTEAFF.

This clonotype turned up a few times. The chain has TRBV27 and TRBJ2-5; 8 bases match TRBD2. The CDR3 totals 16 residues. Germline CDR1 is MNHEY and CDR2 is SMNVEV (reference sequence). The V and J ends lost 2 bases and 2 bases, in that order; junction bases with no gene match: 7. The CDR3 loop reads CASSLAGGFSQETQYF. As DNA, the CDR3 is TGTGCCAGCAGTTTAGCGGGGGGCTTTTCACAAGAGACCCAGTACTTC.

This clonotype was observed a few times. The chain joins TRBV7-9 to TRBJ2-1; tentative D call: TRBD2 (5 bases). The germline V and J ends were trimmed by 5 bases and 6 bases, with 11 bases remaining between them. The CDR3 is made up of 13 amino acids. CDR1 and CDR2 from the germline V gene are SEHNR and FQNEAQ (reference sequence). CDR3 region: CASSRLEGNEQFF. The CDR3 coding sequence is TGTGCCAGCAGCCGATTAGAGGGCAATGAGCAGTTCTTC.

This clonotype was seen only a few times. This rearrangement joins TRBV7-8 to TRBJ2-1, with 8 bases aligning to TRBD1. There are 16 residues in the CDR3. After removal of 5 bases from V and 1 base from J, the junction contained 7 bases not matched to a gene. In germline, CDR1 is SGHVS, CDR2 FQNEAQ. The CDR3 nucleotides are TGTGCCAGCAGCCGAGAGACAGGGGCGTCCTACAATGAGCAGTTCTTC. Translated, it gives CASSRETGASYNEQFF.

The V and J genes are TRBV29-1 and TRBJ2-5; TRBD1 agrees at 8 bases. This CDR3 comprises 15 residues. Germline values: CDR1 SQVTM, CDR2 ANQGSEA. V was clipped by 6 bases and J by 5 bases; unmatched bases: 14. This chain's CDR3 is CSVGTGTGSAETQYF. The DNA of the CDR3 is TGCAGCGTGGGAACGGGGACAGGATCAGCGGAGACCCAGTACTTC.

This chain connects TRBV7-2 to TRBJ2-7, with D tentatively TRBD2 (5 bases). The CDR3 loop spans 15 amino acids. Germline CDR1 reads SGHTA; CDR2 reads FQGNSA. V shed 1 base and J shed 2 bases, with 12 bases lying between them. The CDR3 region is CASSLGGLQAYEQYF. CDR3 bases: TGTGCCAGCAGCTTAGGAGGACTTCAGGCCTACGAGCAGTACTTC.

This clonotype was observed a few times. CDR3 loop: CASSLERLAKSSYNEQFF. The DNA for the CDR3 is TGTGCCAGCAGTTTAGAGAGGCTAGCGAAGAGCTCCTACAATGAGCAGTTCTTC. The chain joins TRBV12-3 or TRBV12-4 to TRBJ2-1; TRBD2 is a possible D gene (6 bases). CDR3 length: 18 residues. V lost 1 base and J lost 0, with 16 bases in between.

The sample holds many counts of this clonotype. V is TRBV11-2 and J is TRBJ2-7; D may be TRBD2 (7 bases). V was clipped by 5 bases and J by 0 bases, with 20 bases between them. CDR1 is SGHAT and CDR2 is FQNNGV in the germline V gene. This CDR3 has 17 amino acids. The CDR3 is CASSPRLRGGSSYEQYF. The CDR3 DNA follows: TGTGCCAGCAGCCCCCGATTAAGGGGGGGGAGCTCCTACGAGCAGTACTTC.

This clonotype has more than one count but fewer than ten. This chain connects TRBV6-1 to TRBJ2-7; no reliable D call. V lost 7 bases to trimming and J lost 4 bases, with 14 bases between them. The CDR3 covers 13 residues. Germline V gene sequence: CDR1 MNHNS, CDR2 SASEGT. CDR3 nucleotide sequence: TGTGCCAGCACCTTGAGAGTTAGTTACGAGCAGTACTTC. It yields the protein CASTLRVSYEQYF.

The chain carries TRBV29-1 and TRBJ2-1; TRBD2 matches at 9 bases. V lost 7 bases and J lost 5; bases outside the gene matches: 9. Looked up from germline, CDR1 is SQVTM and CDR2 is ANQGSEA. There are 14 residues in the CDR3. CDR3 in amino acids: CSAKAGGFNNEQFF. The DNA of the CDR3 is TGCAGCGCGAAAGCGGGGGGCTTTAACAATGAGCAGTTCTTC.

The table lists this clonotype with a few counts. This rearrangement joins TRBV5-6 to TRBJ2-6; 10 bases fit TRBD1. This CDR3 is 20 amino acids long. J was trimmed by 0 bases and V by 6 bases; bases with no gene match: 15. Germline V gene lookup returns CDR1 SGHDT and CDR2 YYEEEE. CDR3 in amino acids: CASNLKGRDRGPSGANVLTF. CDR3 bases: TGTGCCAGCAACTTAAAGGGGAGGGACAGGGGACCCTCTGGGGCCAACGTCCTGACTTTC.

The chain joins TRBV7-9 to TRBJ2-7; a possible D gene is TRBD2 (7 bases). The CDR3 loop spans 12 amino acids. V lost 5 bases, J lost 13 bases, and 18 bases lay in between. Germline CDR1 SEHNR, CDR2 FQNEAQ (reference sequence). DNA for the CDR3: TGTGCCAGCAGCCTGGGGCGGGGGCTCTCCTACTTC. Amino acids: CASSLGRGLSYF.

For the CDR3, the DNA is TGTGCCAGCAGCTTAGTTAGAGAGATAGAAGAAGAGACCCAGTACTTC. Encoded protein: CASSLVREIEEETQYF. The chain employs TRBV7-9 and TRBJ2-5; D is unresolved. The CDR3 runs 16 residues. Trimming cost V 1 base and J 3 bases, with 15 bases left between them. Germline values: CDR1 SEHNR, CDR2 FQNEAQ (reference sequence).

The chain couples TRBV6-5 to TRBJ2-1, with 13 bases aligning to TRBD2. The V gene end was trimmed by 4 bases and the J gene end by 4 bases; junction bases not matched to a gene: 13. Per germline, CDR1 MNHEY and CDR2 SVGAGI. The CDR3 sequence is 19 residues long. CDR3 sequence: CASSSGLAGKRAFYNEQFF. The CDR3 DNA is TGTGCCAGCAGTTCGGGACTAGCGGGGAAAAGAGCGTTTTACAATGAGCAGTTCTTC.

This clonotype was seen at least ten times. The CDR3: CASSRVQGAGTGELFF. In DNA, the CDR3 is TGCGCCAGCAGCCGCGTACAGGGGGCTGGCACCGGGGAGCTGTTTTTT. The chain links TRBV4-1 to TRBJ2-2; 9 positions match TRBD1. The length of the CDR3 is 16 residues. Germline CDR1 reads MGHRA; CDR2 reads YSYEKL. V gave up 4 bases and J gave up 4 bases; unmatched junction bases: 7.

The sample holds many counts of this clonotype. The chain has TRBV3-1 and TRBJ1-6, with TRBD1 matching 9 bases. Germline V gene data show CDR1 as LGHDT and CDR2 as YNNKEL (reference sequence). The V and J ends lost 1 base and 4 bases, in that order; junction bases with no gene match: 2. This CDR3 contains 16 residues. The CDR3 DNA reads as TGTGCCAGCAGCCAAGGTGGGACAGGGTATAATTCACCCCTCCACTTT. Translated: CASSQGGTGYNSPLHF.

The V call is TRBV6-1, the J call TRBJ1-6; no clear D gene. V lost 0 bases to trimming and J lost 10 bases, with 16 bases between them. CDR1 is MNHNS, CDR2 SASEGT, per germline. The CDR3 covers 16 residues. CDR3 sequence (DNA): TGTGCCAGCAGTGAAGCGGGAACTGGGCGGGGATCACCCCTCCACTTT. Translated: CASSEAGTGRGSPLHF.

This rearrangement joins TRBV5-1 to TRBJ2-1; no clear D. V was cut by 4 bases and J by 4 bases, with 9 bases left in between. The CDR3 loop spans 13 amino acids. CDR1 and CDR2 from the germline V gene are SGHRS and YFSETQ. CDR3 coding DNA: TGCGCCAGCAGCCACGGCAGTTACAATGAGCAGTTCTTC. Encoded protein: CASSHGSYNEQFF.

This clonotype was detected ten times or more. The rearrangement links TRBV5-6 to TRBJ2-1; 7 bases are shared with TRBD2. Germline values: CDR1 SGHDT, CDR2 YYEEEE. CDR3 length: 16 amino acids. V was pared by 0 bases and J by 0 bases, with 3 bases of the junction left unmatched. CDR3: CASSLASGGSYNEQFF. The CDR3 DNA reads TGTGCCAGCAGCTTGGCTAGCGGAGGCTCCTACAATGAGCAGTTCTTC.